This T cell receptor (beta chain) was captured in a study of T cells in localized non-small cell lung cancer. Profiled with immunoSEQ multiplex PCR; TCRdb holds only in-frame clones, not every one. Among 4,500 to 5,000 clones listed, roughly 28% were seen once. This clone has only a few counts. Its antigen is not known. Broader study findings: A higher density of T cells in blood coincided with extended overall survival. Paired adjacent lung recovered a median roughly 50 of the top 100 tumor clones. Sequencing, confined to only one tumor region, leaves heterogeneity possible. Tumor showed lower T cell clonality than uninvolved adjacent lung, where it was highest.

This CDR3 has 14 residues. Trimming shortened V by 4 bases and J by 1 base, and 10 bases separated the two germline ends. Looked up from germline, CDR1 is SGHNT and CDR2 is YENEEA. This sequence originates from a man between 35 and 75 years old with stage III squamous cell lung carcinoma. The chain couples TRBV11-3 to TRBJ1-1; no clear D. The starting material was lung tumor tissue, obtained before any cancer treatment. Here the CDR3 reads CASSSLGRNTEAFF. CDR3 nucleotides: TGTGCCAGCAGCTCGTTGGGTAGGAACACTGAAGCTTTCTTT.